The T cell receptor beta chain described here comes from a study of PD-1 blockade in classical Hodgkin lymphoma. Study observations and caveats: Lower baseline TCR diversity marked trial partial responders and progressors.

The time point here: cycle 4 day 1 (C4D1), after less than 7 weeks of nivolumab. Every patient relapsed after autologous stem cell transplantation, and brentuximab vedotin exposure varied. Profiling relied on immunoSEQ multiplex PCR, and the TCRdb table lists in-frame clones only, not all of them. Of over 70,000 clones in the sample, approximately 90% were seen once. This clone was recorded only once. Antigen unknown. The CDR3 sequence is 16 residues long. Germline CDR1 MNHEY, CDR2 SMNVEV (reference sequence). V lost 5 bases, J lost 0 bases, and 14 bases lay in between. The sequencing here drew on peripheral blood mononuclear cells (PBMCs), taken before the fourth cycle of nivolumab. This chain links TRBV27 with TRBJ1-5, with D tentatively TRBD1 (5 bases). This clonotype originated in a human donor with classical Hodgkin lymphoma. The CDR3 region has the DNA TGTGCCAGCAGTGCCACCGGGACGCATAGCAATCAGCCCCAGCATTTT. Residues: CASSATGTHSNQPQHF.